This is a list of T cell receptor beta chains from one sample in a study of blood T cells in healthy people across ages. TCRdb re-called the 5' RACE reads through MiXCR, storing one row per CDR3 protein. The table has roughly 1,300,000 distinct CDR3 sequences, around 59% seen once. Sequencing used blood. The receptors were gathered from a young man in good health. Each CDR3 is given with its conserved first and last residue. A D gene is named only where the DNA matches it firmly. A row's size may be missing; if present it is once, few, many or a size class.

J gene: TRBJ2-6; V gene: TRBV20-1; D gene: -; clone size: -; CDR3 protein: CSASGGWGKAGGANVLTF; CDR3 DNA: TGCAGTGCTAGCGGGGGATGGGGAAAGGCTGGTGGGGCCAACGTCCTGACTTTC
J gene: TRBJ1-1; V gene: TRBV4-3; D gene: -; clone size: -; CDR3 protein: CASSATGEAFF; CDR3 DNA: TGCGCCAGCAGCGCGACAGGTGAAGCTTTCTTT
J gene: TRBJ2-7; V gene: TRBV4-2; D gene: -; clone size: -; CDR3 protein: CASSRGDFPYEQYF; CDR3 DNA: TGTGCCAGCAGCCGCGGGGATTTCCCCTACGAGCAGTACTTC
J gene: TRBJ2-1; V gene: TRBV27; D gene: -; clone size: -; CDR3 protein: CASSLPSDAQFF; CDR3 DNA: TGTGCCAGCAGTTTACCCTCGGATGCGCAGTTCTTC
J gene: TRBJ2-3; V gene: TRBV4-1; D gene: -; clone size: many; CDR3 protein: CASSQDLTDTQYF; CDR3 DNA: TGTGCCAGCAGCCAGGACCTCACAGATACGCAGTATTTT
J gene: TRBJ2-5; V gene: TRBV6-6; D gene: -; clone size: -; CDR3 protein: CASLLSIRQSRWETQYF; CDR3 DNA: TGTGCCTCCCTTTTGTCCATTCGGCAGAGCCGGTGGGAGACCCAGTACTTC
J gene: TRBJ2-1; V gene: TRBV20-1; D gene: -; clone size: -; CDR3 protein: CSARDPTGSYNEQFF; CDR3 DNA: TGCAGTGCTAGAGATCCCACCGGCTCCTACAATGAGCAGTTCTTC
J gene: TRBJ1-2; V gene: TRBV6-6; D gene: TRBD1; clone size: -; CDR3 protein: CASSYRGRVGGYTF; CDR3 DNA: TGTGCCAGCAGTTATAGGGGGCGCGTGGGTGGCTACACCTTC
J gene: TRBJ2-5; V gene: TRBV6-2/TRBV6-3; D gene: -; clone size: -; CDR3 protein: CASSYSGPAKETQYF; CDR3 DNA: TGTGCCAGCAGTTACTCGGGCCCAGCCAAAGAGACCCAGTACTTC
J gene: TRBJ1-3; V gene: TRBV11-2; D gene: -; clone size: few; CDR3 protein: CASSLHIASGNTIYF; CDR3 DNA: TGTGCCAGCAGCTTACACATCGCCTCTGGAAACACCATATATTTT
J gene: TRBJ2-5; V gene: TRBV7-9; D gene: -; clone size: -; CDR3 protein: CASSPRRPAIGETQYF; CDR3 DNA: TGTGCCAGCAGCCCCCGTCGACCCGCTATTGGAGAGACCCAGTACTTC
J gene: TRBJ1-6; V gene: TRBV7-6; D gene: -; clone size: -; CDR3 protein: CASSPDRGFGSPLHF; CDR3 DNA: TGTGCCAGCAGCCCAGACCGGGGTTTCGGTTCACCCCTCCACTTT
J gene: TRBJ1-2; V gene: TRBV3-1; D gene: -; clone size: -; CDR3 protein: CASSQAGSNYGYTF; CDR3 DNA: TGTGCCAGCAGCCAAGCAGGCAGTAACTATGGCTACACCTTC
J gene: TRBJ2-1; V gene: TRBV20-1; D gene: TRBD2; clone size: -; CDR3 protein: CSARSLAGYNEQFF; CDR3 DNA: TGCAGTGCTAGAAGCCTAGCGGGGTACAATGAGCAGTTCTTC
J gene: TRBJ1-2; V gene: TRBV29-1; D gene: -; clone size: few; CDR3 protein: CSSTGAGGYTF; CDR3 DNA: TGCAGCTCTACGGGGGCTGGAGGCTACACCTTC
J gene: TRBJ1-1; V gene: TRBV2; D gene: -; clone size: -; CDR3 protein: CASSELLRKNTEAFF; CDR3 DNA: TGTGCCAGCAGTGAATTGCTACGAAAGAACACTGAAGCTTTCTTT
J gene: TRBJ2-1; V gene: TRBV9; D gene: TRBD2; clone size: -; CDR3 protein: CASSGRWVTSGYNEQFF; CDR3 DNA: TGTGCCAGCAGCGGACGTTGGGTGACTAGCGGATACAATGAGCAGTTCTTC
J gene: TRBJ2-5; V gene: TRBV7-9; D gene: -; clone size: -; CDR3 protein: CASSLEEGQQYF; CDR3 DNA: TGTGCCAGCAGCTTAGAAGAGGGCCAGCAGTACTTC
J gene: TRBJ1-6; V gene: TRBV9; D gene: -; clone size: few; CDR3 protein: CASSVGGPVGNSPLHF; CDR3 DNA: TGTGCCAGCAGCGTAGGGGGTCCAGTGGGAAATTCACCCCTCCACTTT
J gene: TRBJ2-3; V gene: TRBV11-2; D gene: -; clone size: -; CDR3 protein: CASSSGDRWSDTQYF; CDR3 DNA: TGTGCCAGCAGCTCGGGGGATAGATGGTCAGATACGCAGTATTTT